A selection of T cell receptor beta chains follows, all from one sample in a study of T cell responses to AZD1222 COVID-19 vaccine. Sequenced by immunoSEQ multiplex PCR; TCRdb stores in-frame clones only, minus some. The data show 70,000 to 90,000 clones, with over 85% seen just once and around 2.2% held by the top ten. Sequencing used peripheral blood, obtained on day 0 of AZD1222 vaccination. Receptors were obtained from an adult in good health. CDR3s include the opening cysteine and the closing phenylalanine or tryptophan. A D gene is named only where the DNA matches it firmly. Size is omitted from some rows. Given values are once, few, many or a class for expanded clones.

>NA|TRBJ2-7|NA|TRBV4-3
TGCGCCAGCAGCCAAGTCGTCGGACAGAACTACGAGCAGTACTTC
CASSQVVGQNYEQYF
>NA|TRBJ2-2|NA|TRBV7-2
TGTGCCAGCACTCTCGGGGTGTCCGGGGAGCTGTTTTTT
CASTLGVSGELFF
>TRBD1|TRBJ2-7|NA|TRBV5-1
TGCGCCAGCAGCGCCGGACAGGCTGACTCCTACGAGCAGTACTTC
CASSAGQADSYEQYF
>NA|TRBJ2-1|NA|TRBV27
TGTGCCAGCAGTCCAGTCTCCTACAATGAGCAGTTCTTC
CASSPVSYNEQFF
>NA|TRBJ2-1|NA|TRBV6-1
TGTGCCAGCAGTGAAGCCCACGACAGATACAATGAGCAGTTCTTC
CASSEAHDRYNEQFF
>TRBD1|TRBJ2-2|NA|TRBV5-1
TGCGCCAGCAGCAAACCGGGACAGGGGGCCTTCGGGGAGCTGTTTTTT
CASSKPGQGAFGELFF
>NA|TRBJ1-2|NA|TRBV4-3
TGCGCCAGCAGCCAAGATTTGCAGGCTTATGGCTACACCTTC
CASSQDLQAYGYTF
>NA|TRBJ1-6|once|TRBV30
TGTGCCTGGAGTACATCGACACCGAGCTCCTATAATTCACCCCTCCACTTT
CAWSTSTPSSYNSPLHF
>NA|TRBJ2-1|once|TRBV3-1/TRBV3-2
TGTGCCAGCAGCCGCCAACGCTCCTACAATGAGCAGTTCTTC
CASSRQRSYNEQFF
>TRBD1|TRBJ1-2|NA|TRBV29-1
TGCAGCGTTCACCAAGTTCCGGGACAGGCAGTTGGCTACACCTTC
CSVHQVPGQAVGYTF
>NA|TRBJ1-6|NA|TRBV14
TGTGCCAGCAGCAAACAGGGACCGTGGGATTCACCCCTCCACTTT
CASSKQGPWDSPLHF
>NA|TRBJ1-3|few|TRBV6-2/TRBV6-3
TGTGCCAGCACCCCCGCCGGGGGGTATGGAAACACCATATATTTT
CASTPAGGYGNTIYF
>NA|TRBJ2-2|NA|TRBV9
TGTGCCAGCAGCGTAGGAACGAACACCGGGGAGCTGTTTTTT
CASSVGTNTGELFF
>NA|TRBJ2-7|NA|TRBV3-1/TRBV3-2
TGTGCCAGCAGCCAAGTTTACGGGGATGCTGGTGACTTC
CASSQVYGDAGDF
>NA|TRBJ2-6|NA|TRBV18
TGTGCCAGCTCACCACTGCCGGGAACGGGTGGGGCCAACGTCCTGACTTTC
CASSPLPGTGGANVLTF
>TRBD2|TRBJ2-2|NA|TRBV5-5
TGTGCCAGCAGCTCCGCGAGCGGGAGAAACACCGGGGAGCTGTTTTTT
CASSSASGRNTGELFF
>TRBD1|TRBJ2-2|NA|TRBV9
TGTGCCAGCAGCGTTTACTCCGGGACAGGCACCGGGGAGCTGTTTTTT
CASSVYSGTGTGELFF
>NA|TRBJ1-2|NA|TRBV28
TGTGCCAGCAGTTTAAGTGGGGGGCGTTATGGCTACACCTTC
CASSLSGGRYGYTF
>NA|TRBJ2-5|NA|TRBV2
TGTGCCAGCAAGGGAGTAGCGGTCCAAGAGACCCAGTACTTC
CASKGVAVQETQYF
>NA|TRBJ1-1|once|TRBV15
TGTGCCACCAGCAGAGATCTGACAGTGGTTGAAGCTTTCTTT
CATSRDLTVVEAFF
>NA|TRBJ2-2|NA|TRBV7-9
TGTGCCAGCAGCCAGGGGGGCAGGAGGACCGGGGAGCTGTTTTTT
CASSQGGRRTGELFF
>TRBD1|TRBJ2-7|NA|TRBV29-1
TGCAGCGTTGAAGATGACGACAGGGGGCGCGACGAGCAGTACTTC
CSVEDDDRGRDEQYF
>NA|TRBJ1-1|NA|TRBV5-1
TGCGCCAGCAGAGGGGTTCACACTGAAGCTTTCTTT
CASRGVHTEAFF
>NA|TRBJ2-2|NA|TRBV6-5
TGTGCCAGCTCTCCCCAGGGGGGGACCGGGGAGCTGTTTTTT
CASSPQGGTGELFF
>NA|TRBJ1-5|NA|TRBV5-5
TGTGCCAGCAGCTCCTTTCCTAGGGAGGGCAATCAGCCCCAGCATTTT
CASSSFPREGNQPQHF
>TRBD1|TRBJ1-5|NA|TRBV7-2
TGTGCCAGCAGCTTAGGGACAGGGGGATCCGTGCCCCAGCATTTT
CASSLGTGGSVPQHF
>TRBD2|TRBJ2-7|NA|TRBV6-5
TGTGCCAGCAGAAGCGGGACTAGCGGGAGTCGCGAGCAGTACTTC
CASRSGTSGSREQYF
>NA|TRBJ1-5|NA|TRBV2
TGTGCCAGCAGTGAAGGTGCCGGGGTAGGCCAGCCCCAGCATTTT
CASSEGAGVGQPQHF
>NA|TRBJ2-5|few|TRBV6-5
TGTGCCAGCCTGGACGGGAATTCGGAGACCCAGTACTTC
CASLDGNSETQYF
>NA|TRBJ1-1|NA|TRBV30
TGTGCCTGGAGTGTACCGGTACTGAACACTGAAGCTTTCTTT
CAWSVPVLNTEAFF
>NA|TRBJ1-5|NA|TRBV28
TGTGCCAGCAGCTACGGACACCAAGCTTATAGCAATCAGCCCCAGCATTTT
CASSYGHQAYSNQPQHF
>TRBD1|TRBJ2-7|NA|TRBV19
TGTGCCAGCTCTAGTCAGGGGGCTTACGAGCAGTACTTC
CASSSQGAYEQYF
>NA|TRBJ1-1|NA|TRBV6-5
TGTGCCAGCAATCCCCCGGGCGGAAACACTGAAGCTTTCTTT
CASNPPGGNTEAFF
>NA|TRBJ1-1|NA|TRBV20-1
TGCAGTGCTAGGAGTGACACTGAAGCTTTCTTT
CSARSDTEAFF
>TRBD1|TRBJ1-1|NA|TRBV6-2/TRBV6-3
TGTGCCAGCAGTTACTCGACAGGGCTCGGCACTGAAGCTTTCTTT
CASSYSTGLGTEAFF
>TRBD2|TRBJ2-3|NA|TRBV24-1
TGTGCCACCAGTGAACAGCGGGAGGGCCAGGCAGATACGCAGTATTTT
CATSEQREGQADTQYF
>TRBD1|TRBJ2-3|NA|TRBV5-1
TGCGCCAGCAGCTCTGTAGGACAGGCCCTCACAGATACGCAGTATTTT
CASSSVGQALTDTQYF
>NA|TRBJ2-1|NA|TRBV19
TGTGCCAGTAGTATAGGGGATTCATACAATGAGCAGTTCTTC
CASSIGDSYNEQFF
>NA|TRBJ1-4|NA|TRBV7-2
TGTGCCAGCAGCGGGTACGGTGGGAGTGAAAAACTGTTTTTT
CASSGYGGSEKLFF
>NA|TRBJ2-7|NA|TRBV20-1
TGCAGTGCCAAATCCGGAGACGAGCAGTACTTC
CSAKSGDEQYF
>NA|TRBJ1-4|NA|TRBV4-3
TGCGCCAGCAGCCAATCACCAACAGGTGGGGGGGAAAAACTGTTTTTT
CASSQSPTGGGEKLFF
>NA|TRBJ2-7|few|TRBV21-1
TGTGCCAGCAGCAAAGAATTTATATCCTTC
CASSKEFISF
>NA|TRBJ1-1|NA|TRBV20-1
TGCAGTGCTCATGACAGCTCGAGCACTTTCTTT
CSAHDSSSTFF
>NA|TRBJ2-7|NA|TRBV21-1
TGTGCCAGCATCCTCCCTCGACTAGCGGGATCTTCCCACTACGAGCAGTACTTC
CASILPRLAGSSHYEQYF
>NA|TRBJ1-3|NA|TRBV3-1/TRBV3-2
TGTGCCAGCAGCCAGGAAAACACCATATATTTT
CASSQENTIYF
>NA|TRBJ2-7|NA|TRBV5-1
TGCGCCAGCGGGGACGGAAACTACGAGCAGTACTTC
CASGDGNYEQYF
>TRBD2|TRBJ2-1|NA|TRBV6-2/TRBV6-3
TGTGCCAGCAGTTACATTGCGGGGGGGCCCTACAATGAGCAGTTCTTC
CASSYIAGGPYNEQFF
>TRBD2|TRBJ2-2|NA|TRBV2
TGTGCCAGCAGTGACGGGGGGACCGGGGAGCTGTTTTTT
CASSDGGTGELFF
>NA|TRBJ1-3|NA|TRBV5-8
TGTGCCAGCAGCTTTCGCACCATATATTTT
CASSFRTIYF
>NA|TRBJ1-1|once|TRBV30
TGTGCCTGGAGTGTACAATATAACACTGAAGCTTTCTTT
CAWSVQYNTEAFF
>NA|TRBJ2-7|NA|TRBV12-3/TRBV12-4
TGTGCCAGCAGTTTAATAGGTCGGAGCGAGCAGTACTTC
CASSLIGRSEQYF
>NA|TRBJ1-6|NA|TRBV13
TGTGCCAGCAGCTTACAAGGTGTCGGTTCACCCCTCCACTTT
CASSLQGVGSPLHF
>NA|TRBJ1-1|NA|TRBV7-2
TGTGCCAGCAGCTGGATGCACAGGGACGGCGCTTTCTTT
CASSWMHRDGAFF
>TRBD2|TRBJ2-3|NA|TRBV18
TGTGCCAGCTCACCCGGACTAGCGGGGGGGCTAGATACGCAGTATTTT
CASSPGLAGGLDTQYF
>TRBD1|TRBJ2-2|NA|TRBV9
TGTGCCAGCAGCGTAGCAACAGGGGGAGTAACCGGGGAGCTGTTTTTT
CASSVATGGVTGELFF
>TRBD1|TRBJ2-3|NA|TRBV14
TGTGCCAGCAGGCACGGACAGGGGGCAGATACGCAGTATTTT
CASRHGQGADTQYF
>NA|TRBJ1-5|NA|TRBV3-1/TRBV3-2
TGTGCCAGCAGCCAAGACGGGTCAAGCAATCAGCCCCAGCATTTT
CASSQDGSSNQPQHF
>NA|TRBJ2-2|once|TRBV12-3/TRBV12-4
TGTGCCAGCAGTTTGAGTATCGGGGAGCTGTTTTTT
CASSLSIGELFF
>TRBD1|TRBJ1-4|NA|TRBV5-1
TGCGCCAGCAGCTCCCGGGGACAGGCTGTTGCTAATGAAAAACTGTTTTTT
CASSSRGQAVANEKLFF
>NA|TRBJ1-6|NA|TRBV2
TGTGCCAGCAGTGAACGGGCAGTAGGGAATTCACCCCTCCACTTT
CASSERAVGNSPLHF